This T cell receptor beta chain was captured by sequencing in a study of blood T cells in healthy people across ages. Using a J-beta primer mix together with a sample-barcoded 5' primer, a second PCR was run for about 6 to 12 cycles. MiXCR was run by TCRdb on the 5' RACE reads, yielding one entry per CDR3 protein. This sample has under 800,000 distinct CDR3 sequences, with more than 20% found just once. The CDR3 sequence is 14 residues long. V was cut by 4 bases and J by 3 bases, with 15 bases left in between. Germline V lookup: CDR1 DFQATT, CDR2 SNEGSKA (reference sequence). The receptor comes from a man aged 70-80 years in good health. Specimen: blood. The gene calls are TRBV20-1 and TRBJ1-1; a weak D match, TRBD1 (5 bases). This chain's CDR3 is CSAIESVGDTEAFF. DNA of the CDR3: TGCAGTGCTATAGAATCCGTAGGGGACACTGAAGCTTTCTTT.